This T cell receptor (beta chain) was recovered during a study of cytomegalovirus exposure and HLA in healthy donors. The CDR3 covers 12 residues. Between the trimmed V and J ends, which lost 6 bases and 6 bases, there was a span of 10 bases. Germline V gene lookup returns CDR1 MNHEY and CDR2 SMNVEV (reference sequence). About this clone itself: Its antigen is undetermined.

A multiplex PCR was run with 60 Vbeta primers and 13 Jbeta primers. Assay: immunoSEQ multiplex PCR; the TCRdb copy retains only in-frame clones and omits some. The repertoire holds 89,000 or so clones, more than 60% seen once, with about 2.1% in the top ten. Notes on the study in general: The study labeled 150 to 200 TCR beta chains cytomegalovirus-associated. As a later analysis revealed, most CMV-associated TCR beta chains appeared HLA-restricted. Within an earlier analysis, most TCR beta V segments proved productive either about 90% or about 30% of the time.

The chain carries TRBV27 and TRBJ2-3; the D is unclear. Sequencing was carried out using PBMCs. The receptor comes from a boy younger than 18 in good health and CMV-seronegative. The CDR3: CASSSRSDTQYF. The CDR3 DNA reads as TGTGCCAGCAGCTCCAGGTCTGATACGCAGTATTTT.